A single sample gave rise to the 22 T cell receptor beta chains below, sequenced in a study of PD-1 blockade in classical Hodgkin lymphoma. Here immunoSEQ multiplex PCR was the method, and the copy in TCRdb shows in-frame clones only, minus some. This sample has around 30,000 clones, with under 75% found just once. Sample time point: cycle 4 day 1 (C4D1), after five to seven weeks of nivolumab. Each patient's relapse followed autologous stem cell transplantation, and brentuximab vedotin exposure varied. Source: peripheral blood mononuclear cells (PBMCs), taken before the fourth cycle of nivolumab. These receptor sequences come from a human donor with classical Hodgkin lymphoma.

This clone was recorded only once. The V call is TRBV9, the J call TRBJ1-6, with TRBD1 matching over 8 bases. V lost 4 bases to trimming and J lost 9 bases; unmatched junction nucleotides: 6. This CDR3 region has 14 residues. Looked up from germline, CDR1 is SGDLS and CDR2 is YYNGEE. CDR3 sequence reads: CASSPGQGGSPLHF. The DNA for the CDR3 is TGTGCCAGCAGCCCCGGACAGGGCGGTTCACCCCTCCACTTT.

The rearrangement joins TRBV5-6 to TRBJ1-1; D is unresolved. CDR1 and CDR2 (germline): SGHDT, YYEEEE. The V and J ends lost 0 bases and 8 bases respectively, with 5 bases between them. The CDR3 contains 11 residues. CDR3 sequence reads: CASSLETEAFF. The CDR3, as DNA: TGTGCCAGCAGCTTGGAAACAGAAGCTTTCTTT.

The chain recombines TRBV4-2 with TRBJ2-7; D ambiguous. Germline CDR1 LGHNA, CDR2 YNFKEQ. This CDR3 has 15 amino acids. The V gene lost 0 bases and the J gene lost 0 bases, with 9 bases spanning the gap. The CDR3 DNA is TGTGCCAGCAGCCAAGATGCCGACCTCTCCTACGAGCAGTACTTC. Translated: CASSQDADLSYEQYF.

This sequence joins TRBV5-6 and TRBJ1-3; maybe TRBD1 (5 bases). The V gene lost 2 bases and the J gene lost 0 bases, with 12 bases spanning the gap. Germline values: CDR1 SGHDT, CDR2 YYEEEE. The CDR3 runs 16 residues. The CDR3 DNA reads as TGTGCCAGCAGCTTCGGAACAGGTAGCTCTGGAAACACCATATATTTT. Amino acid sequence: CASSFGTGSSGNTIYF.

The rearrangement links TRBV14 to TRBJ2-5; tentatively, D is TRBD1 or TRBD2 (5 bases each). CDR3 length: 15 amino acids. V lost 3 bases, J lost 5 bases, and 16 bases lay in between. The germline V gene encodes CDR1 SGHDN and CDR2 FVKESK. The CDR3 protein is CASSHRVGDGETQYF. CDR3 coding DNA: TGTGCCAGCAGCCACCGGGTAGGGGACGGGGAGACCCAGTACTTC. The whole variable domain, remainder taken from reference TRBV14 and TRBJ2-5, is EAGVTQFPSHSVIEKGQTVTLRCDPISGHDNLYWYRRVMGKEIKFLLHFVKESKQDESGMPNNRFLAERTGGTYSTLKVQPAELEDSGVYFCASSHRVGDGETQYFGPGTRLLVL.

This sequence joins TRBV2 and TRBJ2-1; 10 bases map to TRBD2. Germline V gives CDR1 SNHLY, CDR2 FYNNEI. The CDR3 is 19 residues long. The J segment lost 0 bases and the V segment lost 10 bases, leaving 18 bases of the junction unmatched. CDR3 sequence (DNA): TGTGCCATGCACGAAGAGCTAGCGGGGGCGACGAGCTCCTACAATGAGCAGTTCTTC. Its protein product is CAMHEELAGATSSYNEQFF.

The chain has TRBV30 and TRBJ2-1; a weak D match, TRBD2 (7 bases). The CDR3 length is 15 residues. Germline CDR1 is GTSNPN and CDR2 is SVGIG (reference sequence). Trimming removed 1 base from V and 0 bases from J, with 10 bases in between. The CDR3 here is CAWSGEGVSYNEQFF. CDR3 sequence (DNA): TGTGCCTGGAGTGGGGAGGGGGTCTCCTACAATGAGCAGTTCTTC.

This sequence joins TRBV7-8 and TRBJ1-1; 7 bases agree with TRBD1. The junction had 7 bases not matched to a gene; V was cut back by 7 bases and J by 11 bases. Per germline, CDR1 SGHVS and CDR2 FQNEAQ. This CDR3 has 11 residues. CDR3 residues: CASITDRAAFF. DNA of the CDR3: TGTGCCAGCATTACCGACAGGGCTGCTTTCTTT.

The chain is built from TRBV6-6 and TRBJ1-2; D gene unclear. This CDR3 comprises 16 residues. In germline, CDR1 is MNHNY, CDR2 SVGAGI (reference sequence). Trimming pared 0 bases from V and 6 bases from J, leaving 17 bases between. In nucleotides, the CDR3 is TGTGCCAGCAGTTACTCGTCCCTCCTATCCCATGATGGCTACACCTTC. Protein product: CASSYSSLLSHDGYTF.

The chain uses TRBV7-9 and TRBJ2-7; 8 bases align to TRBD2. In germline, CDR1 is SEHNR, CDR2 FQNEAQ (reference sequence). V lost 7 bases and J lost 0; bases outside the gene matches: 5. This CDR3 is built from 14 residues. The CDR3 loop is CASKIAGSSYEQYF. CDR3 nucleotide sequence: TGTGCCAGCAAGATAGCGGGGAGCTCCTACGAGCAGTACTTC.

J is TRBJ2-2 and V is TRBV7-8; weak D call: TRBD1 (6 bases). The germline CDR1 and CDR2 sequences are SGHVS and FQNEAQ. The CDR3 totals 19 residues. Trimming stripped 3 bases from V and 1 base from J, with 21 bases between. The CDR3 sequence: CASSFLRTGSMGNTGELFF. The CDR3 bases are TGTGCCAGCAGCTTTTTACGAACAGGGTCGATGGGGAACACCGGGGAGCTGTTTTTT.

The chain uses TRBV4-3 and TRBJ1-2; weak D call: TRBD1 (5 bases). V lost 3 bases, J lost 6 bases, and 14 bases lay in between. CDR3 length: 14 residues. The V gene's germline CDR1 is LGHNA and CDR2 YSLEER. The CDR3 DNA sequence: TGCGCCAGCAGCCACAGCGAGGGACCGAATGGCTACACCTTC. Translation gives CASSHSEGPNGYTF.

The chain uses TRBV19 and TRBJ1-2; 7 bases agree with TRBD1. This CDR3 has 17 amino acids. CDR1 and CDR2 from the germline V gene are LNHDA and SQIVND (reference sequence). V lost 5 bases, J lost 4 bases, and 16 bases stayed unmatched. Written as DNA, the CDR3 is TGTGCCAGTAGTCTCCAGGGGAGGGACAGCACGGTCTATGGCTACACCTTC. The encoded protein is CASSLQGRDSTVYGYTF. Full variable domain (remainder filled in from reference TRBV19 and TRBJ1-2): DGGITQSPKYLFRKEGQNVTLSCEQNLNHDAMYWYRQDPGQGLRLIYYSQIVNDFQKGDIAEGYSVSREKKESFPLTVTSAQKNPTAFYLCASSLQGRDSTVYGYTFGSGTRLTVV.

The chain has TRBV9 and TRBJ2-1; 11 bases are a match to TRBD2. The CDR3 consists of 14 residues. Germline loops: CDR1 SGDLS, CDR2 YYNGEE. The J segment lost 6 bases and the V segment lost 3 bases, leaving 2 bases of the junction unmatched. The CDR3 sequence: CASSAGLAVNEQFF. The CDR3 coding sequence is TGTGCCAGCAGCGCGGGACTAGCGGTCAATGAGCAGTTCTTC. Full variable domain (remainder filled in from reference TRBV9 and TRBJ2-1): DSGVTQTPKHLITATGQRVTLRCSPRSGDLSVYWYQQSLDQGLQFLIQYYNGEERAKGNILERFSAQQFPDLHSELNLSSLELGDSALYFCASSAGLAVNEQFFGPGTRLTVL.

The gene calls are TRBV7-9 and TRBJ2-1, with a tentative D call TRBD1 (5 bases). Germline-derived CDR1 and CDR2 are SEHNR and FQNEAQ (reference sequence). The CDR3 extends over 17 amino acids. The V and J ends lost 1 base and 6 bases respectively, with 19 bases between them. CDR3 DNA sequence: TGTGCCAGCAGCTTAGGTGGTTGGGGCAGGGCTTCCAATGAGCAGTTCTTC. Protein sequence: CASSLGGWGRASNEQFF.

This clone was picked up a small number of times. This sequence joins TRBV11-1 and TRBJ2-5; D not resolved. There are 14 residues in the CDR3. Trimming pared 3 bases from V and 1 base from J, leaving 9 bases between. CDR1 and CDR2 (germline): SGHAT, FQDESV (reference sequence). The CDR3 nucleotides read TGTGCCAGCAGCTTGCGGTCTGGCCAAGAGACCCAGTACTTC. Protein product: CASSLRSGQETQYF.

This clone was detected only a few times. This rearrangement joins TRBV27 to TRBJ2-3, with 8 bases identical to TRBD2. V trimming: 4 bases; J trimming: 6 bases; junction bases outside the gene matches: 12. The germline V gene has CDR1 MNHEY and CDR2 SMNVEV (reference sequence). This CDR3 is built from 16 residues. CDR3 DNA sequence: TGTGCCAGCAGTTCCCCGACTAGCGAGAATAGGGATACGCAGTATTTT. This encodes CASSSPTSENRDTQYF.

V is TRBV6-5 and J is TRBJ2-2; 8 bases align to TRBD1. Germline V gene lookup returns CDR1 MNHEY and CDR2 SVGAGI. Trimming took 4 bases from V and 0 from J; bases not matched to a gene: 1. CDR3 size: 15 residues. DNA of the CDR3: TGTGCCAGCAGTTGGACAGGGACGAACACCGGGGAGCTGTTTTTT. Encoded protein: CASSWTGTNTGELFF.

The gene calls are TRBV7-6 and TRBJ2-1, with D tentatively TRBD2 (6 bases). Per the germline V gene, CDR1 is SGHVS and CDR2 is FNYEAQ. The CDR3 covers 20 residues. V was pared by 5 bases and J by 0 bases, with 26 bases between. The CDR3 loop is CASSGSGGTGDFRSYNEQFF. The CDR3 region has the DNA TGTGCCAGCAGCGGTTCCGGGGGAACGGGAGATTTTCGCTCCTACAATGAGCAGTTCTTC.

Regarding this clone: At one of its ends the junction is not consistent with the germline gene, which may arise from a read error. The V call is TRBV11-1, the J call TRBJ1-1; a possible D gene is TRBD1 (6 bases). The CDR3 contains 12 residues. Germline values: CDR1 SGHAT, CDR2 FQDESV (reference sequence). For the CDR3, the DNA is TGTGCCAGCAGCTTCCGGGACACCGAAGCTTTCTTT. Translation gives CASSFRDTEAFF.

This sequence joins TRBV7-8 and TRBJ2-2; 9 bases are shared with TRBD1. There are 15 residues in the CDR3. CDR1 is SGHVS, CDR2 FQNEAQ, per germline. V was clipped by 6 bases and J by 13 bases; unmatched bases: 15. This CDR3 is CASSQDRGLHRWLFF. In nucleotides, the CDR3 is TGTGCCAGCAGTCAGGACAGGGGTCTACATCGGTGGCTGTTTTTT.

CDR3: CASSSSGGQGWYTQYF. The CDR3 DNA follows: TGTGCCAGCAGCTCTTCGGGGGGACAGGGATGGTATACGCAGTATTTT. The genes are TRBV7-9 and TRBJ2-3; 9 bases map to TRBD1. There are 16 residues in the CDR3. The germline CDR1 and CDR2 sequences are SEHNR and FQNEAQ (reference sequence). V lost 4 bases, J lost 7 bases, and 12 bases stayed unmatched. The full variable domain, with the rest looked up from reference TRBV7-9 and TRBJ2-3, is DTGVSQNPRHKITKRGQNVTFRCDPISEHNRLYWYRQTLGQGPEFLTYFQNEAQLEKSRLLSDRFSAERPKGSFSTLEIQRTEQGDSAMYLCASSSSGGQGWYTQYFGPGTRLTVL.